What follows are 4 T cell receptor beta chains derived from one specimen sequenced in a study of shared clonotypes between healthy human individuals. Produced via immunoSEQ multiplex PCR; TCRdb's table is partial and in-frame only. Of a few hundred thousand clones in the sample, about 96% are singletons; the top ten hold approximately 0.32%. Material for sequencing was memory CD8+ T cells sorted from blood. Noted subset: CD45RO+ cells pooled with CCR7-negative TemRA cells. The receptors originated from a young man in good health.

The chain is built from TRBV5-4 and TRBJ2-1; D may be TRBD2 (6 bases). This CDR3 is 14 amino acids long. V lost 6 bases and J lost 9, with 19 bases in between. The germline V gene has CDR1 SGHNT and CDR2 YYREEE (reference sequence). CDR3 residues: CASIRLGGRGEQFF. The CDR3 bases are TGTGCCAGCATTCGGTTGGGAGGAAGAGGTGAGCAGTTCTTC.

Comment on this clone: The sample contains more than one DNA sequence encoding this CDR3. The V gene is TRBV30, the J gene TRBJ2-7; D is perhaps TRBD2 (6 bases). This CDR3 contains 13 residues. The germline gives CDR1 GTSNPN, CDR2 SVGIG (reference sequence). Deletions cut 4 bases from V and 4 bases from J, with 14 bases between. CDR3: CAWTPGLAYEQYF. DNA for the CDR3: TGTGCCTGGACCCCGGGACTGGCTTACGAGCAGTACTTC.

This clone occurred a few times. The chain combines TRBV5-8 with TRBJ1-5, with D unresolved. Trimming took off 2 bases at V and 3 bases at J, with 9 bases between the two ends. The CDR3 is made up of 14 amino acids. Germline assignment: CDR1 SGHTS and CDR2 YDEGEE. CDR3 nucleotides: TGTGCCAGCAGCTTAATCAGGTACAATCAGCCCCAGCATTTT. Translated: CASSLIRYNQPQHF.

This chain links TRBV25-1 with TRBJ1-2; TRBD1 agrees at 11 bases. There are 14 residues in the CDR3. V gave up 1 base and J gave up 6 bases; unmatched junction bases: 1. The germline V gene encodes CDR1 MGHDK and CDR2 SYGVNS. Here the CDR3 reads CASSEWTGGDGYTF. The CDR3 DNA reads TGTGCCAGCAGTGAATGGACAGGGGGCGATGGCTACACCTTC.